What follows are 23 T cell receptor beta chains derived from one specimen sequenced in a study of cytomegalovirus exposure and HLA in healthy donors. This PCR relied on a set of 60 Vbeta primers and 13 Jbeta primers. Method: immunoSEQ multiplex PCR; TCRdb's copy keeps in-frame clones and lacks some. The sample shows about 150,000 clones, around four fifths of them seen only once. Sequenced sample: PBMCs. These receptors all stem from a man between 18 and 35 years old in good health and CMV-seronegative.

The chain links TRBV19 to TRBJ2-5; 8 bases fit TRBD2. CDR1 and CDR2 from the germline V gene are LNHDA and SQIVND (reference sequence). The CDR3 sequence is 16 residues long. With 6 bases clipped from V and 4 bases from J, the junction kept 13 bases outside the gene matches. The CDR3 here is CASSPGGGGSRETQYF. Written as DNA, the CDR3 is TGTGCCAGTAGCCCGGGGGGCGGGGGGTCCCGAGAGACCCAGTACTTC. Full variable domain (remainder filled in from reference TRBV19 and TRBJ2-5): DGGITQSPKYLFRKEGQNVTLSCEQNLNHDAMYWYRQDPGQGLRLIYYSQIVNDFQKGDIAEGYSVSREKKESFPLTVTSAQKNPTAFYLCASSPGGGGSRETQYFGPGTRLLVL.

This clone turned up a few times. The chain has TRBV5-4 and TRBJ2-3; a possible D gene is TRBD2 (6 bases). The germline gives CDR1 SGHNT, CDR2 YYREEE (reference sequence). The CDR3 extends over 14 amino acids. V lost 5 bases, J lost 1 base, and 11 bases lay in between. The CDR3 coding sequence is TGTGCCAGCAGTTCCGGGACTGGCACAGATACGCAGTATTTT. It codes for CASSSGTGTDTQYF.

The J gene is TRBJ2-3, the V gene TRBV28, with 12 bases matching TRBD2. V dropped 2 bases and J dropped 4; count of bases not matched to a gene: 7. The V gene's germline CDR1 is MDHEN and CDR2 SYDVKM. This CDR3 region has 17 residues. CDR3 bases: TGTGCCAGCAGTTTAATCCCGCTAGCGGGAGGGTCAGATACGCAGTATTTT. Its translation: CASSLIPLAGGSDTQYF.

The CDR3 is CASTPGGGGLYGYTF. The CDR3, as DNA: TGTGCCAGCACCCCGGGGGGGGGCGGGCTCTATGGCTACACCTTC. The chain combines TRBV9 with TRBJ1-2; TRBD1 might be the D (6 bases). The V gene lost 6 bases and the J gene lost 4 bases, with 19 bases spanning the gap. The CDR3 has 15 residues. The germline V gene encodes CDR1 SGDLS and CDR2 YYNGEE.

This rearrangement joins TRBV11-3 to TRBJ2-7, with a tentative D call TRBD2 (6 bases). Trimming cost V 6 bases and J 4 bases, with 13 bases left between them. The CDR3 length is 13 residues. CDR1 and CDR2 from the germline V gene are SGHNT and YENEEA. The CDR3: CASSTYSGYEQYF. CDR3 bases: TGTGCCAGCAGTACCTATAGCGGTTACGAGCAGTACTTC. The full variable domain, rest sourced from reference TRBV11-3 and TRBJ2-7, is EAGVVQSPRYKIIEKKQPVAFWCNPISGHNTLYWYLQNLGQGPELLIRYENEEAVDDSQLPKDRFSAERLKGVDSTLKIQPAELGDSAVYLCASSTYSGYEQYFGPGTRLTVT.

The chain carries TRBV18 and TRBJ1-4; 10 positions match TRBD1. Germline CDR1 KGHSH, CDR2 LQKENI. CDR3 size: 16 residues. Trimming took 3 bases from V and 6 from J; bases not matched to a gene: 7. The CDR3, as DNA: TGTGCCAGCTCACCTTCAACCGGGACAGGGGATGAAAAACTGTTTTTT. Translating it yields CASSPSTGTGDEKLFF. The variable domain in full, completed from reference TRBV18 and TRBJ1-4, reads NAGVMQNPRHLVRRRGQEARLRCSPMKGHSHVYWYRQLPEEGLKFMVYLQKENIIDESGMPKERFSAEFPKEGPSILRIQQVVRGDSAAYFCASSPSTGTGDEKLFFGSGTQLSVL.

This clone came up once. The chain recombines TRBV9 with TRBJ2-1; 7 nucleotides line up with TRBD1. V lost 0 bases, J lost 4 bases, and 4 bases stayed unmatched. This CDR3 has 15 amino acids. Germline V gene data show CDR1 as SGDLS and CDR2 as YYNGEE. This chain's CDR3 is CASSVEGQSYNEQFF. CDR3 nucleotides: TGTGCCAGCAGCGTAGAGGGACAGTCGTACAATGAGCAGTTCTTC.

The chain recombines TRBV28 with TRBJ1-5, with a weak D call TRBD1 (5 bases). The CDR3 contains 17 residues. Deletions cut 4 bases from V and 3 bases from J, with 19 bases between. Germline CDR1 is MDHEN and CDR2 is SYDVKM. For the CDR3, the DNA is TGTGCCAGCAGTTCTCCTTGGGGCCCATCTGACAATCAGCCCCAGCATTTT. It specifies CASSSPWGPSDNQPQHF.

The rearrangement joins TRBV12-5 to TRBJ1-5, with D unclear. Germline loops: CDR1 LGHNT, CDR2 FRNRAP. The germline V and J ends were trimmed by 0 bases and 0 bases, with 9 bases remaining between them. This CDR3 spans 16 amino acids. DNA for the CDR3: TGTGCTAGTGGTTTGGTACTCGCAGGTAGCAATCAGCCCCAGCATTTT. Translating gives CASGLVLAGSNQPQHF.

There are a few counts of this clone. The chain employs TRBV11-2 and TRBJ2-7, with D possibly being TRBD1 (5 bases). Trimming cost V 1 base and J 3 bases, with 16 bases left between them. CDR1 and CDR2 (germline): SGHAT, FQNNGV. The CDR3 spans 16 residues. DNA of the CDR3: TGTGCCAGCAGCTTAGGGGCAGGGTCCGTCCTCTACGAGCAGTACTTC. This translates into CASSLGAGSVLYEQYF.

The genes are TRBV9 and TRBJ2-5; D is uncertain. Germline V gene sequence: CDR1 SGDLS, CDR2 YYNGEE. Trimming stripped 0 bases from V and 3 bases from J, with 15 bases between. CDR3 length equals 16 residues. The CDR3 loop is CASSVGSSDFEETQYF. CDR3 nucleotide sequence: TGTGCCAGCAGCGTAGGTAGTTCTGACTTCGAAGAGACCCAGTACTTC.

This clone showed up just a few times. V gene TRBV10-3 combines with J gene TRBJ2-3; 7 nucleotides agree with TRBD1. The germline gives CDR1 ENHRY, CDR2 SYGVKD. The CDR3 runs to 14 residues. Trimming took 8 bases from V and 1 from J; bases not matched to a gene: 6. CDR3 amino acids: CAISTGSGTDTQYF. CDR3 sequence (DNA): TGTGCCATCTCGACAGGGTCGGGCACAGATACGCAGTATTTT.

This chain connects TRBV25-1 to TRBJ2-1; D possibly corresponds to TRBD2 (6 bases). The CDR3 sequence is 13 residues long. The V and J ends lost 4 bases and 5 bases respectively, with 9 bases between them. The germline CDR1 and CDR2 sequences are MGHDK and SYGVNS. CDR3 sequence reads: CASSGWGDNEQFF. Written as DNA, the CDR3 is TGTGCCAGCAGTGGTTGGGGGGACAATGAGCAGTTCTTC.

The J gene is TRBJ1-6, the V gene TRBV19, with 12 positions matching TRBD1. The CDR3 has 16 residues. Germline V lookup: CDR1 LNHDA, CDR2 SQIVND (reference sequence). Trimming cost V 4 bases and J 9 bases; bases outside gene matches: 7. CDR3 nucleotides: TGTGCCAGTAGTAGGGGACAGGGGGCAGATGGTTCACCCCTCCACTTT. Translation: CASSRGQGADGSPLHF.

The chain employs TRBV7-8 and TRBJ2-1; 9 bases are a match to TRBD1. The trim removed 5 bases at V and 4 bases at J, leaving 12 bases unmatched. Germline V gives CDR1 SGHVS, CDR2 FQNEAQ. The CDR3 is 17 amino acids. The DNA of the CDR3 is TGTGCCAGCAGCCATTTTCCGGACAGGGGAGGATACAATGAGCAGTTCTTC. Translating it yields CASSHFPDRGGYNEQFF.

On this clone: The same CDR3 is also encoded by other DNA sequences in this sample. In DNA, the CDR3 is TGTGCCAGCAGTTTGGCGGGGGGTCAAGAGACCCAGTACTTC. Translated, it gives CASSLAGGQETQYF. V and J are TRBV28 and TRBJ2-5; TRBD2 aligns across 8 bases. J was trimmed by 2 bases and V by 3 bases; bases with no gene match: 2. The V gene's germline CDR1 is MDHEN and CDR2 SYDVKM. The CDR3 has 14 residues. Together with reference TRBV28 and TRBJ2-5, the CDR3 gives the full variable domain: DVKVTQSSRYLVKRTGEKVFLECVQDMDHENMFWYRQDPGLGLRLIYFSYDVKMKEKGDIPEGYSVSREKKERFSLILESASTNQTSMYLCASSLAGGQETQYFGPGTRLLVL.

The chain has TRBV19 and TRBJ1-2; 8 bases align to TRBD1. The CDR3 covers 15 residues. Germline V gene sequence: CDR1 LNHDA, CDR2 SQIVND (reference sequence). V lost 3 bases and J lost 4; bases outside the gene matches: 7. CDR3 residues: CASSIRAGGGYGYTF. The CDR3 DNA sequence: TGTGCCAGTAGTATCCGGGCAGGGGGCGGCTATGGCTACACCTTC.

The chain combines TRBV5-1 with TRBJ1-2, with D maybe TRBD1 (5 bases). This CDR3 has 13 amino acids. CDR1 is SGHRS, CDR2 YFSETQ, per germline. V was pared by 2 bases and J by 2 bases, with 7 bases between. CDR3 sequence (DNA): TGCGCCAGCAGCTTCGACAGAAACTATGGCTACACCTTC. Protein sequence: CASSFDRNYGYTF.

This sequence joins TRBV5-1 and TRBJ2-7; 9 bases map to TRBD1. Germline V lookup: CDR1 SGHRS, CDR2 YFSETQ. The J segment lost 7 bases and the V segment lost 3 bases, leaving 8 bases of the junction unmatched. The CDR3 covers 14 residues. The CDR3: CASSYSGTGLEQYF. The CDR3 DNA reads TGCGCCAGCAGCTATTCCGGGACAGGGTTGGAGCAGTACTTC.

V usage is TRBV5-4 and J usage is TRBJ1-3; D possibly corresponds to TRBD1 (6 bases). Germline loops: CDR1 SGHNT, CDR2 YYREEE (reference sequence). Trimming left V 0 bases short and J 4 bases short, with 11 bases between. CDR3 length: 15 amino acids. CDR3: CASSLAGTLGNTIYF. For the CDR3, the DNA is TGTGCCAGCAGCTTGGCCGGGACACTAGGAAACACCATATATTTT.

The CDR3: CASSYFKGISYEQYF. CDR3 nucleotide sequence: TGTGCCAGCAGTTACTTCAAGGGGATCTCCTACGAGCAGTACTTC. This chain uses TRBV6-5 with TRBJ2-7; possibly TRBD1 for D (5 bases). Trimming cost V 1 base and J 0 bases, with 10 bases left between them. Germline CDR1 MNHEY, CDR2 SVGAGI. This CDR3 is 15 amino acids long.

This sequence joins TRBV18 and TRBJ2-1, with 13 bases identical to TRBD2. The V segment lost 0 bases and the J segment 9 bases; nucleotides outside the gene matches: 11. Germline CDR1 KGHSH, CDR2 LQKENI. The CDR3 is 18 amino acids. The CDR3 DNA reads TGTGCCAGCTCACCACCTATAAGTACTAGCGGGAGGGCCCGTGAGCAGTTCTTC. Translating it yields CASSPPISTSGRAREQFF. Full variable domain (missing parts from reference TRBV18 and TRBJ2-1): NAGVMQNPRHLVRRRGQEARLRCSPMKGHSHVYWYRQLPEEGLKFMVYLQKENIIDESGMPKERFSAEFPKEGPSILRIQQVVRGDSAAYFCASSPPISTSGRAREQFFGPGTRLTVL.

This clone was observed a handful of times. The J gene is TRBJ1-6, the V gene TRBV6-5; possible D gene TRBD1, 5 bases. V dropped 7 bases and J dropped 9 bases, with 13 bases sitting between them. The V gene's germline CDR1 is MNHEY and CDR2 SVGAGI. The CDR3 contains 13 residues. The CDR3: CASTQGVGSPLHF. The CDR3 DNA sequence: TGTGCCAGCACCCAGGGTGTGGGTTCACCCCTCCACTTT.